Below, 12 T cell receptor beta chains from the same sample are listed, as sequenced in a study of CD8 T cells in Susac syndrome. RNA in amounts of about 0.5 to 1 ug was reverse transcribed with random hexamers. TCRdb itself ran the immunoSEQ multiplex PCR reads through MiXCR, one entry per CDR3 protein. The data contain 100,000 to 150,000 distinct CDR3 sequences, around 92% of them singletons. The sequencing input was CD4+ T cells from PBMCs. Source of these receptors: a human donor with multiple sclerosis.

This chain joins TRBV30 and TRBJ1-1; D may be TRBD1 (6 bases). Germline V gives CDR1 GTSNPN, CDR2 SVGIG (reference sequence). V lost 3 bases to trimming and J lost 4 bases, with 30 bases between them. The CDR3 spans 19 residues. Here the CDR3 DNA reads TGTGCCTGGAGGGGAAAACTGTACAGGAATGTGGGGGCTGGCACTGAAGCTTTCTTT. This gives the protein CAWRGKLYRNVGAGTEAFF.

The J gene is TRBJ1-5, the V gene TRBV2; D remains unclear. The CDR3 has 13 residues. The germline gives CDR1 SNHLY, CDR2 FYNNEI. V was pared by 5 bases and J by 3 bases, with 8 bases between. Here the CDR3 DNA reads TGTGCCAGCAGTCCTGACACCAATCAGCCCCAGCATTTT. Translated, it gives CASSPDTNQPQHF.

The chain is built from TRBV9 and TRBJ1-1; D is uncertain. Germline V lookup: CDR1 SGDLS, CDR2 YYNGEE. V was pared by 0 bases and J by 5 bases, with 11 bases between. This CDR3 is built from 14 residues. DNA of the CDR3: TGTGCCAGCAGCGTAGCCGGGATTGGGACTGAAGCTTTCTTT. The encoded protein is CASSVAGIGTEAFF.

The chain combines TRBV11-2 with TRBJ2-7; D call uncertain. Germline V lookup: CDR1 SGHAT, CDR2 FQNNGV. This CDR3 is 14 amino acids long. The ends were cut back, 1 base at V and 6 bases at J, with 13 bases in the middle. CDR3: CASSLVLVESEQYF. In DNA, the CDR3 is TGTGCCAGCAGCTTAGTCCTCGTTGAGTCCGAGCAGTACTTC.

The chain carries TRBV28 and TRBJ1-2; the D is unclear. Germline V gives CDR1 MDHEN, CDR2 SYDVKM. CDR3 length: 14 residues. Trimming took off 4 bases at V and 4 bases at J, with 13 bases between the two ends. Here the CDR3 reads CASSSNGWAYGYTF. The CDR3, as DNA: TGTGCCAGCAGTTCTAACGGGTGGGCCTATGGCTACACCTTC.

V gene TRBV20-1 combines with J gene TRBJ2-7, with TRBD2 as a possible D gene (7 bases). V shed 6 bases and J shed 5 bases, with 20 bases lying between them. CDR1 DFQATT and CDR2 SNEGSKA come from the germline V gene (reference sequence). The CDR3 extends over 14 amino acids. CDR3 DNA sequence: TGCAGTGCCCAGAGAGGGGGGGCTGGCGACGAGCAGTACTTC. It is translated as CSAQRGGAGDEQYF.

This clonotype was seen a few times. The chain is built from TRBV12-3 or TRBV12-4 and TRBJ1-2; no reliable D call. V was trimmed by 4 bases and J by 4 bases, leaving 10 bases between them. This CDR3 comprises 13 residues. This chain's CDR3 is CASSSAEGYGYTF. The CDR3 DNA reads TGTGCCAGCAGTTCGGCGGAAGGCTATGGCTACACCTTC.

The CDR3 DNA sequence: TGTGCCAGCAGTGGGGCCGGGGGGCTCGGTTCACCCCTCCACTTT. Residues: CASSGAGGLGSPLHF. The V call is TRBV25-1, the J call TRBJ1-6, with D possibly being TRBD1 (6 bases). The germline V and J ends were trimmed by 4 bases and 9 bases, with 16 bases remaining between them. CDR3 length: 15 residues. Germline CDR1 reads MGHDK; CDR2 reads SYGVNS.

The genes are TRBV2 and TRBJ1-5; no firm D call. CDR1 and CDR2 from the germline V gene are SNHLY and FYNNEI. Trimming pared 8 bases from V and 7 bases from J, leaving 12 bases between. The CDR3 extends over 12 amino acids. In nucleotides, the CDR3 is TGTGCCAGCTCCCCCGGGTTACAGCCCCAGCATTTT. Protein: CASSPGLQPQHF.

The chain recombines TRBV25-1 with TRBJ1-1; tentative D call: TRBD1 (6 bases). Germline V lookup: CDR1 MGHDK, CDR2 SYGVNS. Between the trimmed V and J ends, which lost 2 bases and 7 bases, there was a span of 11 bases. The CDR3 covers 13 residues. This chain's CDR3 is CASSEGGRLEAFF. The CDR3 nucleotides are TGTGCCAGCAGTGAAGGGGGCCGGCTTGAAGCTTTCTTT.

The chain employs TRBV19 and TRBJ2-7; 9 bases are a match to TRBD1. J was trimmed by 4 bases and V by 4 bases; bases with no gene match: 11. Germline CDR1 is LNHDA and CDR2 is SQIVND (reference sequence). The CDR3 is 16 residues long. The CDR3 region has the DNA TGTGCCAGTAGTAACCCGACCGGGACAGGGACTTACGAGCAGTACTTC. This sequence encodes CASSNPTGTGTYEQYF.

The rearrangement links TRBV18 to TRBJ1-5, with TRBD1 matching 9 bases. The V gene end was trimmed by 3 bases and the J gene end by 4 bases; junction bases not matched to a gene: 7. CDR3 size: 16 residues. Germline V gene data show CDR1 as KGHSH and CDR2 as LQKENI. The CDR3 coding sequence is TGTGCCAGCTCACCTATTGGGACAGGGATAAATCAGCCCCAGCATTTT. Translation: CASSPIGTGINQPQHF.